This record concerns one T cell receptor (beta chain) sequence. Its antigen remains unidentified. The CDR3 has 13 amino acids. Germline lookup yields CDR1 PRHDT and CDR2 FYEKMQ (reference sequence). Trimming removed 5 bases from V and 6 bases from J, with 13 bases in between. Sequencing used immunoSEQ multiplex PCR; TCRdb keeps in-frame clones, though not all of them. Of under 20,000 clones listed, 74% are singletons. The data stem from a study of vaccination effects on CD4 cells after COVID-19. Expansion of antigen-specific CD4+ T cells with viral peptide pools was carried out by the ViraFEST assay before sequencing. CD4+ T cells were isolated after around 10 days of culture. PCR showed that the person got SARS-CoV-2 infection at some point between March and December 2020. In the cultures, half the medium was exchanged for IL-2 medium on days 3 and 7.

This specimen was CD4+ T cells from PBMCs cultured with SARS-CoV-2 spike peptides, taken before COVID-19 vaccination. The TCR sequence derives from a human donor who had a prior SARS-CoV-2 infection. V gene TRBV13 combines with J gene TRBJ1-1, with D hard to call. CDR3 residues: CASSHSTLPEAFF. DNA for the CDR3: TGTGCCAGCAGCCACTCCACACTGCCTGAAGCTTTCTTT.